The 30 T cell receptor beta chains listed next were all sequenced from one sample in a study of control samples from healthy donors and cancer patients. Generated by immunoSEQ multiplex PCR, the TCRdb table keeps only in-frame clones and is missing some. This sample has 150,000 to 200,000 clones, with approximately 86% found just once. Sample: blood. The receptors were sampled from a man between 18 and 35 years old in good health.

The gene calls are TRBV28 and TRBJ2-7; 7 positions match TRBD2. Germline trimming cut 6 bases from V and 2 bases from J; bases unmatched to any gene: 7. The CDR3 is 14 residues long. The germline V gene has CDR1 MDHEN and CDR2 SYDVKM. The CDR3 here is CASRTGRKTYEQYF. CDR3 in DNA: TGTGCCAGCAGAACCGGGAGGAAAACCTACGAGCAGTACTTC.

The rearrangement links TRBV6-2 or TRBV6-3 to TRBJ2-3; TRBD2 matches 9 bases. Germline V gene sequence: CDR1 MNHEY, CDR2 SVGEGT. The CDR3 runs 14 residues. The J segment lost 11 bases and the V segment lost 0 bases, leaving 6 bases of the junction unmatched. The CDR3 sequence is CASSYSQRGAVQYF. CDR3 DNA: TGTGCCAGCAGTTACTCGCAGCGGGGGGCCGTGCAGTATTTT.

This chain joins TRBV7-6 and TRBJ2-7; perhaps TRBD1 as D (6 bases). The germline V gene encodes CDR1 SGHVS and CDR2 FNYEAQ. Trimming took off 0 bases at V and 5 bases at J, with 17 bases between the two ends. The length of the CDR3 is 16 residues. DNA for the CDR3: TGTGCCAGCAGCTTAGCGCCGTATCAGGGGTTGCACGAGCAGTACTTC. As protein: CASSLAPYQGLHEQYF.

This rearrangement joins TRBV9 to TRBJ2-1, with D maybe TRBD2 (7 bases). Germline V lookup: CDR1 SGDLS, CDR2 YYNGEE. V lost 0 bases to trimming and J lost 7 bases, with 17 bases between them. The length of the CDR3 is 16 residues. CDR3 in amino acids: CASSVAEGGPWNEQFF. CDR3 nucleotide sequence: TGTGCCAGCAGCGTAGCTGAGGGGGGGCCGTGGAATGAGCAGTTCTTC.

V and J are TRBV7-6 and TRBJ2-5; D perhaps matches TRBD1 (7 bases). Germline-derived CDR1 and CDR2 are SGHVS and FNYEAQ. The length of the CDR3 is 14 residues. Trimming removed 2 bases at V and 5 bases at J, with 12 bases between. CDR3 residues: CASSLSRGRETQYF. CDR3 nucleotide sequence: TGTGCCAGCAGCTTAAGCAGGGGGAGGGAGACCCAGTACTTC.

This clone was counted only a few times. In DNA form, the CDR3 reads TGTGCCAGCAGCGCCATGTTTAGGGACAGAAGCTATGGCTACACCTTC. This sequence encodes CASSAMFRDRSYGYTF. This rearrangement joins TRBV5-4 to TRBJ1-2; 7 nucleotides align to TRBD1. The CDR3 is made up of 16 amino acids. The germline V gene encodes CDR1 SGHNT and CDR2 YYREEE (reference sequence). The V and J ends lost 4 bases and 4 bases, in that order; junction bases with no gene match: 13.

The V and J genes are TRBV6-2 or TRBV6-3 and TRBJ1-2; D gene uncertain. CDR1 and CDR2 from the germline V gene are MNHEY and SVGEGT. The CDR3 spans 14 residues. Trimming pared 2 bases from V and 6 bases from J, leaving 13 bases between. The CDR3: CASSYGRPGNGYTF. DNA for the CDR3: TGTGCCAGCAGTTACGGACGGCCTGGGAATGGCTACACCTTC.

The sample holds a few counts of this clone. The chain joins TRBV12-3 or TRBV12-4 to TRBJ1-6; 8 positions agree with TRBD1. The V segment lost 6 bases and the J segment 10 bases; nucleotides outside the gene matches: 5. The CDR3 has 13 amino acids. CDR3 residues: CASRGQGNSPLHF. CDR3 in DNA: TGTGCCAGCAGAGGACAGGGAAACTCACCCCTCCACTTT.

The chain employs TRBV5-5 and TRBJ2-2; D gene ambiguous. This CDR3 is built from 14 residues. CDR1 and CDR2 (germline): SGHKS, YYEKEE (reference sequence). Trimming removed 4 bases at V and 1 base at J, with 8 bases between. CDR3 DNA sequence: TGTGCCAGCAGCCCCTATTTGAACACCGGGGAGCTGTTTTTT. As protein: CASSPYLNTGELFF.

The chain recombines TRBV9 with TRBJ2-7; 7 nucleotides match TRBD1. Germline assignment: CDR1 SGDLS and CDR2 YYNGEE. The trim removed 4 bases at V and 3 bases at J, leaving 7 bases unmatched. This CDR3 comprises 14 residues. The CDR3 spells CASSRGQGDYEQYF. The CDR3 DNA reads TGTGCCAGCAGCCGAGGTCAGGGGGACTACGAGCAGTACTTC.

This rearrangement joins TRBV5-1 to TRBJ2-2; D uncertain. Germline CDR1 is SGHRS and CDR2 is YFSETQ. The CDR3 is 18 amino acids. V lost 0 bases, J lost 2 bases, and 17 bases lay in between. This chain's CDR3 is CASSLAGRQVINTGELFF. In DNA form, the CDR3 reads TGCGCCAGCAGCTTGGCCGGGCGGCAGGTTATAAACACCGGGGAGCTGTTTTTT.

Written as DNA, the CDR3 is TGCGCCAGCAGCTTGGTAGGTGATGAGCAGTTCTTC. It yields the protein CASSLVGDEQFF. V usage is TRBV5-1 and J usage is TRBJ2-1; D remains unclear. CDR1 and CDR2 from the germline V gene are SGHRS and YFSETQ. The germline V and J ends were trimmed by 0 bases and 8 bases, with 6 bases remaining between them. The CDR3 spans 12 residues. The variable domain in full, completed from reference TRBV5-1 and TRBJ2-1, reads KAGVTQTPRYLIKTRGQQVTLSCSPISGHRSVSWYQQTPGQGLQFLFEYFSETQRNKGNFPGRFSGRQFSNSRSEMNVSTLELGDSALYLCASSLVGDEQFFGPGTRLTVL.

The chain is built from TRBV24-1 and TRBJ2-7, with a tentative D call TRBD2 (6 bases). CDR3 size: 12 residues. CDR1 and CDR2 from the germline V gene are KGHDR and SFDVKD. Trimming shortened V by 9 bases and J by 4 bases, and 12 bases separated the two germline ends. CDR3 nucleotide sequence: TGTGCCACCGGGACTCCCAAGTACGAGCAGTACTTC. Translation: CATGTPKYEQYF.

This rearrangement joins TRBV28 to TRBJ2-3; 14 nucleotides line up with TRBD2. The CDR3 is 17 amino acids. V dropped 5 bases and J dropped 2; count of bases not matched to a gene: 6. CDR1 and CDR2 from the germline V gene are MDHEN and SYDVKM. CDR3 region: CASSPGLAGGYTDTQYF. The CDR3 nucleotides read TGTGCCAGCAGTCCCGGACTAGCGGGGGGATACACAGATACGCAGTATTTT.

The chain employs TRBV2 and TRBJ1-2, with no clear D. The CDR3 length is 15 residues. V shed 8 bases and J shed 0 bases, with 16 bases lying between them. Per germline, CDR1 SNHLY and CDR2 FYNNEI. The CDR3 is CASLHPSTANYGYTF. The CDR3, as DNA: TGTGCCAGCCTCCATCCTTCAACAGCTAACTATGGCTACACCTTC. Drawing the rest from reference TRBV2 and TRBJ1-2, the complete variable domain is EPEVTQTPSHQVTQMGQEVILRCVPISNHLYFYWYRQILGQKVEFLVSFYNNEISEKSEIFDDQFSVERPDGSNFTLKIRSTKLEDSAMYFCASLHPSTANYGYTFGSGTRLTVV.

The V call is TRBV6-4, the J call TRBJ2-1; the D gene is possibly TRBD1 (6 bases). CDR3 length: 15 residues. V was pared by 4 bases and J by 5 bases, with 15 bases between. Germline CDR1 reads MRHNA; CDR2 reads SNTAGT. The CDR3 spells CASSARDMMDNEQFF. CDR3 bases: TGTGCCAGCAGTGCACGGGACATGATGGACAATGAGCAGTTCTTC.

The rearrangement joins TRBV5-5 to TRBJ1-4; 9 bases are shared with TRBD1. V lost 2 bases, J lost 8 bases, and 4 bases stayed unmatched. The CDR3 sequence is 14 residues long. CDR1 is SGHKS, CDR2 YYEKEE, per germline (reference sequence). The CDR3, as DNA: TGTGCCAGCAGCTTAACAGGGGGCGGAGAAAAACTGTTTTTT. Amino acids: CASSLTGGGEKLFF. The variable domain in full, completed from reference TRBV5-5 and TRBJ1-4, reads DAGVTQSPTHLIKTRGQQVTLRCSPISGHKSVSWYQQVLGQGPQFIFQYYEKEERGRGNFPDRFSARQFPNYSSELNVNALLLGDSALYLCASSLTGGGEKLFFGSGTQLSVL.

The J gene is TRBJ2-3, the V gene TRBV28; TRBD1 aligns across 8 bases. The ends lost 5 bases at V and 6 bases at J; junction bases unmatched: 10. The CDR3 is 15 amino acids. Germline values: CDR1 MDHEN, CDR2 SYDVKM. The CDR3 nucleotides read TGTGCCAGCAGTCCGGGACAGGCCAGCTGGGATACGCAGTATTTT. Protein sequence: CASSPGQASWDTQYF.

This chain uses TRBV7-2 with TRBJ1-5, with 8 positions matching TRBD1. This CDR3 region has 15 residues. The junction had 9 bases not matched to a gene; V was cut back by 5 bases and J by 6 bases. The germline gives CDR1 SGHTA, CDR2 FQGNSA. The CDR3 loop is CASSLTGGVGQPQHF. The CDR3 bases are TGTGCCAGCAGCCTCACAGGGGGGGTTGGTCAGCCCCAGCATTTT.

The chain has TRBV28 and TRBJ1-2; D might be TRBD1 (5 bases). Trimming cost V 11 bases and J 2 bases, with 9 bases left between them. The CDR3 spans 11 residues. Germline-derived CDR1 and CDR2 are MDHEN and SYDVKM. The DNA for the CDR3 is TGTGCCGGGGGGGGAAACTATGGCTACACCTTC. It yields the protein CAGGGNYGYTF.

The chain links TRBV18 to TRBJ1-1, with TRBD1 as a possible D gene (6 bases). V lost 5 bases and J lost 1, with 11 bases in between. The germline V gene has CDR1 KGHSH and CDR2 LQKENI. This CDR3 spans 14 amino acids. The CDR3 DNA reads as TGTGCCAGCTCAATCAGGGGACAGAACACTGAAGCTTTCTTT. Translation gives CASSIRGQNTEAFF. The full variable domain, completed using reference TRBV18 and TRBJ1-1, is NAGVMQNPRHLVRRRGQEARLRCSPMKGHSHVYWYRQLPEEGLKFMVYLQKENIIDESGMPKERFSAEFPKEGPSILRIQQVVRGDSAAYFCASSIRGQNTEAFFGQGTRLTVV.

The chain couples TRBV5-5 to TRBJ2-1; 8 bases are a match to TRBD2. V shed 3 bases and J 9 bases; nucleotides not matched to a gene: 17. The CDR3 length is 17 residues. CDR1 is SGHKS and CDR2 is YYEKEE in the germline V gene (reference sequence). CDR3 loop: CASSWRPGLVGGGEQFF. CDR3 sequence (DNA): TGTGCCAGCAGCTGGCGCCCGGGACTAGTCGGGGGCGGTGAGCAGTTCTTC.

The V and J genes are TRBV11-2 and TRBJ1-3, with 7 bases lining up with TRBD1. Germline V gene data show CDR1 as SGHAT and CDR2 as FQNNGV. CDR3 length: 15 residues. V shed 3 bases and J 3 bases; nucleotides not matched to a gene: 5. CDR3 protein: CASSFTGVSGNTIYF. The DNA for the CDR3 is TGTGCCAGCAGCTTCACAGGGGTTAGTGGAAACACCATATATTTT.

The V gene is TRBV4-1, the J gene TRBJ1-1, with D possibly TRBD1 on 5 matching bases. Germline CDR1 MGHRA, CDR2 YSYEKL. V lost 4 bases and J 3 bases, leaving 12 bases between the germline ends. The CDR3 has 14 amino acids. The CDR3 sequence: CASSPDSGDTEAFF. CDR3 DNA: TGCGCCAGCAGCCCGGATTCGGGGGACACTGAAGCTTTCTTT.

This chain's CDR3 is CASSVAPGTEAFF. For the CDR3, the DNA is TGTGCCAGCAGCGTAGCCCCGGGGACTGAAGCTTTCTTT. The chain recombines TRBV9 with TRBJ1-1, with D unresolved. Trimming removed 0 bases at V and 5 bases at J, with 8 bases between. CDR1 and CDR2 (germline): SGDLS, YYNGEE. This CDR3 has 13 amino acids.

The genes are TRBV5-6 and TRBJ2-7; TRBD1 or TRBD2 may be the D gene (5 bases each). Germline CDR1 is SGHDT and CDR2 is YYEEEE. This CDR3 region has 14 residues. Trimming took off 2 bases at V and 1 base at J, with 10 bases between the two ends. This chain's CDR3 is CASSLTGASYEQYF. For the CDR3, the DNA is TGTGCCAGCAGCTTAACCGGGGCATCCTACGAGCAGTACTTC.

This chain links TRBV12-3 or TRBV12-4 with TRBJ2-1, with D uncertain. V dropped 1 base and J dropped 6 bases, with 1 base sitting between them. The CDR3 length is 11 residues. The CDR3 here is CASSLGNEQFF. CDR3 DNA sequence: TGTGCCAGCAGTTTAGGCAATGAGCAGTTCTTC.

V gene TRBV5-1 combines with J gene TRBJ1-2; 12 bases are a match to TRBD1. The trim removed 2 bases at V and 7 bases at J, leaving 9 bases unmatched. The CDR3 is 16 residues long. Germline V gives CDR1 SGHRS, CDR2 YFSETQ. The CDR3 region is CASSFQPGQGAGGYTF. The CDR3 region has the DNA TGCGCCAGCAGCTTCCAACCGGGACAGGGGGCCGGTGGCTACACCTTC.

The chain's CDR3 is CASRASGGSTQYF. The CDR3 coding sequence is TGTGCCAGCAGGGCTAGCGGGGGCTCCACGCAGTATTTT. This chain connects TRBV2 to TRBJ2-3; 10 bases are a match to TRBD2. The V gene's germline CDR1 is SNHLY and CDR2 FYNNEI. This CDR3 is 13 amino acids long. J was trimmed by 9 bases and V by 6 bases; bases with no gene match: 6. The full variable domain, its missing parts supplied by reference TRBV2 and TRBJ2-3, is EPEVTQTPSHQVTQMGQEVILRCVPISNHLYFYWYRQILGQKVEFLVSFYNNEISEKSEIFDDQFSVERPDGSNFTLKIRSTKLEDSAMYFCASRASGGSTQYFGPGTRLTVL.

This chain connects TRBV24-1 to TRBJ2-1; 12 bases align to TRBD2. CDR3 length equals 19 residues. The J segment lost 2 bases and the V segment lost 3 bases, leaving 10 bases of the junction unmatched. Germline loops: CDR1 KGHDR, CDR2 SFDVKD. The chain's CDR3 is CATSDAPSGGARTYNEQFF. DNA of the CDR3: TGTGCCACCAGTGATGCACCTAGCGGGGGGGCCCGGACCTACAATGAGCAGTTCTTC.